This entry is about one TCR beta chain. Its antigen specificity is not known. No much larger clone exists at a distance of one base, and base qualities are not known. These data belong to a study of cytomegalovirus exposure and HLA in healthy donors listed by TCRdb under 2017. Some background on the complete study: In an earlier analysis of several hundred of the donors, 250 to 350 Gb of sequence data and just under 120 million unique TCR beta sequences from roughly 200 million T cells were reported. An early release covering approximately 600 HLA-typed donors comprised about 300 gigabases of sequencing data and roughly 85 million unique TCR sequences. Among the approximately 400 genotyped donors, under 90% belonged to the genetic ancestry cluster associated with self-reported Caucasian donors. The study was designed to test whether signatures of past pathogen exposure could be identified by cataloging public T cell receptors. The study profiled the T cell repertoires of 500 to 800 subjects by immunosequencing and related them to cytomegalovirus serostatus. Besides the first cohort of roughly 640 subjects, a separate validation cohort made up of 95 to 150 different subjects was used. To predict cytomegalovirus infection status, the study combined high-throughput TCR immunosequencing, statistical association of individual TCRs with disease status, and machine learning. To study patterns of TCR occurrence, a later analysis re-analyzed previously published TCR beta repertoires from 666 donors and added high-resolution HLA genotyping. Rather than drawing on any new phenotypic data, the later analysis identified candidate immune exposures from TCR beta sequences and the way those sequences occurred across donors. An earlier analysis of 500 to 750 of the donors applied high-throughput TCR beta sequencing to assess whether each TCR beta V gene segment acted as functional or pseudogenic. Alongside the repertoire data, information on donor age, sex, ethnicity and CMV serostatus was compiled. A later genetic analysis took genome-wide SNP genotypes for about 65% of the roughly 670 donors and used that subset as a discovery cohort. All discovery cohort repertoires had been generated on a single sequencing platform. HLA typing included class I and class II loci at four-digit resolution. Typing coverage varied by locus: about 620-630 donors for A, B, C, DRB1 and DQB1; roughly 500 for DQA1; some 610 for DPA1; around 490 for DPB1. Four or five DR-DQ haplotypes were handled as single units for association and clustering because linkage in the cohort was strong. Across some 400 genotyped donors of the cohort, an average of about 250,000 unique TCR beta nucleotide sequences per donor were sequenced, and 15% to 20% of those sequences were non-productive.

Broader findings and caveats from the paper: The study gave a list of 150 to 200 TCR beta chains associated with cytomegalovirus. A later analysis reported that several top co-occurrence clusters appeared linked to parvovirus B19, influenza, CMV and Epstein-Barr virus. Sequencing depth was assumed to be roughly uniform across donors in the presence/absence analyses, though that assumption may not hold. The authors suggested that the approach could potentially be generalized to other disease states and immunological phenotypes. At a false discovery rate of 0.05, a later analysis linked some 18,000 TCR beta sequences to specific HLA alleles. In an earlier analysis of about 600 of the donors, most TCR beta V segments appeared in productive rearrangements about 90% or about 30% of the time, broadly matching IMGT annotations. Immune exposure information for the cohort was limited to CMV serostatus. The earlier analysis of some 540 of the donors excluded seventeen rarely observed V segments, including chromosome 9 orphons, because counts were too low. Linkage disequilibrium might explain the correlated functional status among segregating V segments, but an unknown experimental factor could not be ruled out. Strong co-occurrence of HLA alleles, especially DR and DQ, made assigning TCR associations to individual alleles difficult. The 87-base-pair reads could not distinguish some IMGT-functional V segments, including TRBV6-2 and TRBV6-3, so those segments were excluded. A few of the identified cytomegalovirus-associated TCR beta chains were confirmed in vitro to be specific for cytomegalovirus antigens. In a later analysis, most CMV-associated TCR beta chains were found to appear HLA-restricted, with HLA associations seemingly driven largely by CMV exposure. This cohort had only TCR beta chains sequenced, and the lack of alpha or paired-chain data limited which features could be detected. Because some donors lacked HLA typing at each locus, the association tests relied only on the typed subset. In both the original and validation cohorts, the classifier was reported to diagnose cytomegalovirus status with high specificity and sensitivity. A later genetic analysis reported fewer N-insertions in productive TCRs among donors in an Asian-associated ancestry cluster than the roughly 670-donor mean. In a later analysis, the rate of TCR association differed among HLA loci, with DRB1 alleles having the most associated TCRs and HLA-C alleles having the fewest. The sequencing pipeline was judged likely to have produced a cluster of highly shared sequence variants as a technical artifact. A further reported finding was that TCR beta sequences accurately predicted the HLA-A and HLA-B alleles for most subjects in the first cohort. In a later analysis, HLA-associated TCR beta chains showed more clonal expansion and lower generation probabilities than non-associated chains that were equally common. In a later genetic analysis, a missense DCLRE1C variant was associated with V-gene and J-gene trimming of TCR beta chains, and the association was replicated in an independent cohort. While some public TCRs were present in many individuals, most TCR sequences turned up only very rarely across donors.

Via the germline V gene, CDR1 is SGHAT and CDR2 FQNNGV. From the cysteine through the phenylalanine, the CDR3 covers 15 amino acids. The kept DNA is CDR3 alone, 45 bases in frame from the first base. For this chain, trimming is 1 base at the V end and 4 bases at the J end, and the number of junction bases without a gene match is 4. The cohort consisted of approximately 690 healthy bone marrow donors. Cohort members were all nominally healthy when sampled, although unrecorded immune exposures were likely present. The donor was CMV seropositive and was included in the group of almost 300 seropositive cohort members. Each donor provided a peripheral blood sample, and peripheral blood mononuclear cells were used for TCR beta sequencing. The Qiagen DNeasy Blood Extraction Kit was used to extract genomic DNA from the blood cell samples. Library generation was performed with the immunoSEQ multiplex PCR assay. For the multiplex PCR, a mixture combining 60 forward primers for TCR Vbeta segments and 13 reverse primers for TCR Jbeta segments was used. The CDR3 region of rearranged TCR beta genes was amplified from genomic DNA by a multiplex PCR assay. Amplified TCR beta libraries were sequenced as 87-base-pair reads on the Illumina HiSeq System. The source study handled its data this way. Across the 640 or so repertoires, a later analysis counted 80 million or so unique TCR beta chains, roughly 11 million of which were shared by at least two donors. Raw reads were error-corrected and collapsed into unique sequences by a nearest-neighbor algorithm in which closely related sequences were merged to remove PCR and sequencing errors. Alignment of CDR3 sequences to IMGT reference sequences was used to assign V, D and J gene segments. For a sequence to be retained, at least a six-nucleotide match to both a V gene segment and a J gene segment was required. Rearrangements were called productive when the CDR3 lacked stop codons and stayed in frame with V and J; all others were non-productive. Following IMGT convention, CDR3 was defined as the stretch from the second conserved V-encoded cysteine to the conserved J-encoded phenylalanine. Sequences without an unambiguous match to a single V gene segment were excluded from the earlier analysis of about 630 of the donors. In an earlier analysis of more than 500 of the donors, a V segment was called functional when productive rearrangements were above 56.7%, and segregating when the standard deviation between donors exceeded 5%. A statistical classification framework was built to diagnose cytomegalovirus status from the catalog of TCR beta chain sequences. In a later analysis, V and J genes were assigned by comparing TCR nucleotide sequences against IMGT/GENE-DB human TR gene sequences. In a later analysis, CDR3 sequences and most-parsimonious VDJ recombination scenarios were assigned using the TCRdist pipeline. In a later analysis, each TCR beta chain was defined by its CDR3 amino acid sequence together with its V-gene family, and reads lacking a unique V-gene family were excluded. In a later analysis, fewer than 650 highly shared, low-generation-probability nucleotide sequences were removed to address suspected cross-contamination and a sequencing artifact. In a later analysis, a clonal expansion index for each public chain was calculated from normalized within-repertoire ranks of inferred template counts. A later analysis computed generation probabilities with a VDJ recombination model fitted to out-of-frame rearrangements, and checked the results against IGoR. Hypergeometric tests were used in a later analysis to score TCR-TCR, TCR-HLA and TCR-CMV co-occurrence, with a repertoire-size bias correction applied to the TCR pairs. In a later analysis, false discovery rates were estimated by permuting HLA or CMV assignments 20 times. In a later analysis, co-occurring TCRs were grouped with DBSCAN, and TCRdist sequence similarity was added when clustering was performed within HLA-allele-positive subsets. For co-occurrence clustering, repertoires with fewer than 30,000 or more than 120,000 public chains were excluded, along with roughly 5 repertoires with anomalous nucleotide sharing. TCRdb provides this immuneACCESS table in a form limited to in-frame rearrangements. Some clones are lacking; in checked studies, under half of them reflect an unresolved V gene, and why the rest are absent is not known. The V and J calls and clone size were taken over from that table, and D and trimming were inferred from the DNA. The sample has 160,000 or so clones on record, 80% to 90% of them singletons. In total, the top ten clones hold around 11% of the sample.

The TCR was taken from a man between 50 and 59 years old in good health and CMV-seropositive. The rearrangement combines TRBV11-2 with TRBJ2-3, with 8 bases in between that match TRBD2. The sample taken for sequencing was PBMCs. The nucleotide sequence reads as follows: TGTGCCAGCAGCTTAGGCGGGGGGCCGCCAGATACGCAGTATTTT. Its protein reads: CASSLGGGPPDTQYF.